These 5 T cell receptor beta chains came from one sample sequenced in a study of response to subunit inactivated influenza vaccine. MiXCR, run by TCRdb on the RT-PCR reads, gives a single entry per CDR3 protein. The sample gives hundreds of thousands of distinct CDR3 sequences, about an eighth of which show up once; around 14% is in the top ten. Sequenced here: PBMCs from blood, sampled around seven weeks after vaccination. The receptors derive from a man in his fifties or sixties who received an inactivated influenza vaccine.

The chain couples TRBV7-2 to TRBJ2-2; unclear D gene. Trimming pared 1 base from V and 3 bases from J, leaving 6 bases between. The CDR3 spans 14 residues. The germline gives CDR1 SGHTA, CDR2 FQGNSA. The CDR3 loop reads CASSLDIYTGELFF. The CDR3 DNA sequence: TGTGCCAGCAGCTTAGATATTTACACCGGGGAGCTGTTTTTT. The variable domain in full, completed from reference TRBV7-2 and TRBJ2-2, reads GAGVSQSPSNKVTEKGKDVELRCDPISGHTALYWYRQSLGQGLEFLIYFQGNSAPDKSGLPSDRFSAERTGGSVSTLTIQRTQQEDSAVYLCASSLDIYTGELFFGEGSRLTVL.

This clonotype has a count of ten or more. This sequence joins TRBV7-9 and TRBJ1-2; no clear D. Per the germline V gene, CDR1 is SEHNR and CDR2 is FQNEAQ (reference sequence). The germline V and J ends were trimmed by 2 bases and 7 bases, with 23 bases remaining between them. This CDR3 region has 17 residues. Written as DNA, the CDR3 is TGTGCCAGCAGCTTAAGCGGCACCTACAGAGGCAACCTTGGCTACACCTTC. Its protein product is CASSLSGTYRGNLGYTF.

This clonotype has at least ten counts. V and J are TRBV12-3 or TRBV12-4 and TRBJ1-2; D not certain. Between the trimmed V and J ends, which lost 5 bases and 4 bases, there was a span of 17 bases. The CDR3 is 15 amino acids. CDR3 sequence: CASSKISDGPYGYTF. The DNA of the CDR3 is TGTGCCAGCAGTAAGATTAGCGACGGCCCCTATGGCTACACCTTC.

V is TRBV10-2 and J is TRBJ2-5; D perhaps matches TRBD2 (6 bases). This CDR3 comprises 11 residues. Between the trimmed V and J ends, which lost 8 bases and 7 bases, there was a span of 11 bases. Germline CDR1 WSHSY, CDR2 SAAADI. CDR3: CASGDSGTQYF. The CDR3 DNA reads as TGCGCCAGCGGGGACTCTGGGACCCAGTACTTC.

This chain joins TRBV6-5 and TRBJ2-3, with 9 bases fitting TRBD2. The CDR3 spans 18 residues. Per germline, CDR1 MNHEY and CDR2 SVGAGI. J gave up 2 bases and V 2 bases, and 11 bases lay outside the gene matches. The CDR3 DNA reads TGTGCCAGCAGTTACCACGTGGTAGCGGGGGTAAACACAGATACGCAGTATTTT. This sequence encodes CASSYHVVAGVNTDTQYF.